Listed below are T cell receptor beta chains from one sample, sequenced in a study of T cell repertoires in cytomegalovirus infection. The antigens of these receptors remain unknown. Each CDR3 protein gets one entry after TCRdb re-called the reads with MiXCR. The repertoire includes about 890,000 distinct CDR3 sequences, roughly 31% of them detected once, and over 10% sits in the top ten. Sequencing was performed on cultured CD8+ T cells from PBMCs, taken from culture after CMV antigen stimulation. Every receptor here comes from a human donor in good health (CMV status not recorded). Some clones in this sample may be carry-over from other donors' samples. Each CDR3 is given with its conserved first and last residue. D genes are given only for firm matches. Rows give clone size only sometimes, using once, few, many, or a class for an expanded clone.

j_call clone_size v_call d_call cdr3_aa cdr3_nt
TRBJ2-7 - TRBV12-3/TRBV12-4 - CASSLRGAYYEQYF TGTGCCAGCAGTTTACGGGGGGCGTATTACGAGCAGTACTTC
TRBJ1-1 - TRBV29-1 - CSVDVPLNTEAFF TGCAGCGTTGACGTCCCGTTGAACACTGAAGCTTTCTTT
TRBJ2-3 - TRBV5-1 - CASSLFFDTQYF TGCGCCAGCAGCTTGTTTTTTGATACGCAGTATTTT
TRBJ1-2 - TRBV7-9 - CASSDGVGDGYTF TGTGCCAGCAGCGACGGGGTGGGGGACGGCTACACCTTC
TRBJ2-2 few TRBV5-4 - CASSLPETTTLDLSTGELFF TGTGCCAGCAGCTTGCCCGAGACCACAACCCTAGATCTAAGCACCGGGGAGCTGTTTTTT
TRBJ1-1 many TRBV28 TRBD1 CASSSEPDRVVAEAFF TGTGCCAGCAGTTCTGAACCCGACAGGGTGGTCGCTGAAGCTTTCTTT
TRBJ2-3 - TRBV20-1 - CSRRGGPLDYTDTQYF TGCAGCCGGAGGGGGGGGCCCCTCGATTACACAGATACGCAGTATTTT
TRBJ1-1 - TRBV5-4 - CASSLGFAANTEAFF TGTGCCAGCAGCTTGGGGTTCGCAGCTAACACTGAAGCTTTCTTT
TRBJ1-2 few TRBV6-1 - CAGKGGYGYTF TGTGCCGGGAAGGGCGGTTATGGCTACACCTTC
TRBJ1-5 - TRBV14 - CASSRGGYNQPQHF TGTGCCAGCAGCCGCGGCGGGTACAATCAGCCCCAGCATTTT
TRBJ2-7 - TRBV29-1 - CSVEVAETYEQYF TGCAGCGTTGAAGTTGCCGAGACCTACGAGCAGTACTTC
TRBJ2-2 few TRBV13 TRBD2 CASSFGTSETGELFF TGTGCCAGCAGCTTCGGGACTAGCGAGACCGGGGAGCTGTTTTTT
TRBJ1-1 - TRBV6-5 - CASSYSAGENTEAFF TGTGCCAGCAGTTACTCGGCAGGGGAGAACACTGAAGCTTTCTTT
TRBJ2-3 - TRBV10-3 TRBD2 CAISEFRTSGGSYTDTQYF TGTGCCATCAGTGAGTTCCGGACTAGCGGGGGGTCATACACAGATACGCAGTATTTT
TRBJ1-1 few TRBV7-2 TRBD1 CASSTTGRDTEAFF TGTGCCAGCAGCACGACAGGGCGGGACACTGAAGCTTTCTTT
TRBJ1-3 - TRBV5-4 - CASSLTPGNTIYF TGTGCCAGCAGCTTGACACCAGGAAACACCATATATTTT
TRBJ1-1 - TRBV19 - CASSQQQGRGTEAFF TGTGCCAGTAGTCAGCAACAGGGTAGAGGCACTGAAGCTTTCTTT
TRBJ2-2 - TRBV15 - CATSRYTMGDSMYTGELFF TGTGCCACCAGCAGATACACCATGGGGGACTCCATGTATACCGGGGAGCTGTTTTTT
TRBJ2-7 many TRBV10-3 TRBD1 CAISESQQGYEQYF TGTGCCATCAGTGAAAGTCAACAGGGGTACGAGCAGTACTTC
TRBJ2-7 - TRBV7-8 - CVSSLGIGSYEQYF TGTGTCAGCAGCTTAGGAATAGGATCCTACGAGCAGTACTTC
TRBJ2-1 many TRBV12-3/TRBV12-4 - CASTPPAFDEQFF TGTGCCAGCACCCCTCCCGCGTTCGATGAGCAGTTCTTC
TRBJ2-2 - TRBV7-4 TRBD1 CASSLVGGPSPGELFF TGTGCCAGCAGCTTAGTAGGGGGCCCTTCGCCCGGGGAGCTGTTTTTT
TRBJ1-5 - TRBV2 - CASSEAEGQGQPQHF TGTGCCAGCAGTGAGGCCGAGGGCCAGGGTCAGCCCCAGCATTTT
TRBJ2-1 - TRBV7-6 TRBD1 CASSPTGVDYNEQFF TGTGCCAGCAGCCCGACAGGGGTGGACTACAATGAGCAGTTCTTC
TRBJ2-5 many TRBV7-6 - CASSSPPSRETQYF TGTGCCAGCAGCTCACCACCTTCCAGGGAGACCCAGTACTTC
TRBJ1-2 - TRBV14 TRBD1 CASSQELKPGQGARDYYGYTF TGTGCCAGCAGCCAAGAACTCAAACCGGGACAGGGGGCGCGTGACTACTATGGCTACACCTTC
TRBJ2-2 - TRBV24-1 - CATTGQDLNTGELFF TGTGCCACCACTGGCCAGGACTTGAACACCGGGGAGCTGTTTTTT
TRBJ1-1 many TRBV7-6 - CASSPNGQYTEAFF TGTGCCAGCAGCCCTAATGGACAGTACACTGAAGCTTTCTTT